The 29 T cell receptor beta chains reported below all come from one sample, sequenced in a study of OX40 agonist ivuxolimab in advanced cancers. TCRdb's table, derived via immunoSEQ multiplex PCR, lists solely in-frame clones and lacks some. The profile shows approximately 52,000 clones, less than 85% of them singletons. The starting material was CD4+ or CD8+ T cells sorted from blood, obtained in a trial of the OX40 agonist ivuxolimab. The receptors derive from an adult with an advanced solid tumor such as melanoma, head and neck, liver or kidney cancer.

This clone is categorized as medium-sized. J is TRBJ1-4 and V is TRBV6-1, with D maybe TRBD1 (6 bases). The CDR3 covers 16 residues. Trimming left V 4 bases short and J 9 bases short, with 21 bases between. Germline CDR1 MNHNS, CDR2 SASEGT. In DNA, the CDR3 is TGTGCCAGCAGTGCCCCCCAACAGGGTTCAGAAAAAAAACTGTTTTTT. It is translated as CASSAPQQGSEKKLFF.

V gene TRBV2 combines with J gene TRBJ1-2; D is ambiguous. V shed 7 bases and J shed 7 bases, with 25 bases lying between them. This CDR3 region has 16 residues. CDR1 is SNHLY, CDR2 FYNNEI, per germline. The CDR3 loop is CASILLRGQAWGGYTF. CDR3 nucleotide sequence: TGTGCCAGCATCCTACTTAGAGGGCAGGCCTGGGGTGGCTACACCTTC.

This clone came up a few times. CDR3 loop: CASSFGQDNSPLHF. The DNA of the CDR3 is TGTGCCAGCAGCTTCGGACAGGATAATTCACCCCTCCACTTT. The rearrangement uses TRBV5-5 and TRBJ1-6; 7 bases map to TRBD1. V gave up 2 bases and J gave up 5 bases; unmatched junction bases: 1. This CDR3 has 14 amino acids. CDR1 SGHKS and CDR2 YYEKEE come from the germline V gene (reference sequence). The whole variable domain, remainder taken from reference TRBV5-5 and TRBJ1-6, is DAGVTQSPTHLIKTRGQQVTLRCSPISGHKSVSWYQQVLGQGPQFIFQYYEKEERGRGNFPDRFSARQFPNYSSELNVNALLLGDSALYLCASSFGQDNSPLHFGNGTRLTVT.

The chain recombines TRBV5-1 with TRBJ2-2; weak D call: TRBD2 (5 bases). V lost 4 bases to trimming and J lost 4 bases, with 11 bases between them. The length of the CDR3 is 14 residues. Germline lookup yields CDR1 SGHRS and CDR2 YFSETQ. CDR3 sequence: CASSPASSTGELFF. Here the CDR3 DNA reads TGCGCCAGCAGCCCGGCTAGCTCCACCGGGGAGCTGTTTTTT.

The V gene is TRBV19, the J gene TRBJ2-2; 7 bases match TRBD2. The CDR3 has 14 amino acids. V lost 5 bases to trimming and J lost 4 bases; unmatched junction nucleotides: 4. Germline CDR1 reads LNHDA; CDR2 reads SQIVND (reference sequence). This chain's CDR3 is CASSGTTRTGELFF. The CDR3 DNA sequence: TGTGCCAGTAGTGGGACTACTCGCACCGGGGAGCTGTTTTTT.

This clone showed up just once. Written as DNA, the CDR3 is TGCGCCAGCAGGACTGAGGGAACTGGGGCCAACGTCCTGACTTTC. Its protein product is CASRTEGTGANVLTF. V and J are TRBV10-2 and TRBJ2-6, with D maybe TRBD2 (5 bases). The ends were cut back, 6 bases at V and 2 bases at J, with 11 bases in the middle. Germline CDR1 WSHSY, CDR2 SAAADI. The CDR3 contains 15 residues.

The CDR3 region is CATGGGDSPLHF. DNA of the CDR3: TGTGCCACCGGAGGGGGGGACTCACCCCTCCACTTT. V is TRBV28 and J is TRBJ1-6; D is perhaps TRBD1 (6 bases). V was pared by 10 bases and J by 10 bases, with 14 bases between. The CDR3 is 12 amino acids. Germline assignment: CDR1 MDHEN and CDR2 SYDVKM.

The chain couples TRBV7-6 to TRBJ1-2, with 8 positions matching TRBD1. Germline assignment: CDR1 SGHVS and CDR2 FNYEAQ. V lost 5 bases and J lost 7; bases outside the gene matches: 9. The CDR3 covers 14 residues. In DNA, the CDR3 is TGTGCCAGCAGCCCTCGGACAGGGCGAGGTGGCTACACCTTC. It yields the protein CASSPRTGRGGYTF.

The genes are TRBV7-3 and TRBJ1-2, with D tentatively TRBD1 (5 bases). The CDR3 runs to 12 residues. Germline CDR1 SGHTA, CDR2 FQGTGA. V shed 2 bases and J shed 7 bases, with 8 bases lying between them. The CDR3: CASSLGTGGYTF. The CDR3 coding sequence is TGTGCCAGCAGCTTAGGGACGGGTGGCTACACCTTC.

The chain employs TRBV15 and TRBJ2-2; D call uncertain. The CDR3 totals 13 residues. V dropped 0 bases and J dropped 9 bases, with 8 bases sitting between them. Germline CDR1 and CDR2: LNHNV and YYDKDF (reference sequence). CDR3 in amino acids: CATSRDPQRELFF. In DNA, the CDR3 is TGTGCCACCAGCAGAGACCCCCAGCGGGAGCTGTTTTTT.

This clone was seen once. The V gene is TRBV11-2, the J gene TRBJ2-3; no clear D. The CDR3 is 14 residues long. V was pared by 4 bases and J by 2 bases, with 10 bases between. CDR1 and CDR2 (germline): SGHAT, FQNNGV. For the CDR3, the DNA is TGTGCCAGCAGCTCCCGTCCCCACACAGATACGCAGTATTTT. This sequence encodes CASSSRPHTDTQYF. Looking up the rest from reference TRBV11-2 and TRBJ2-3 gives the full variable domain: EAGVAQSPRYKIIEKRQSVAFWCNPISGHATLYWYQQILGQGPKLLIQFQNNGVVDDSQLPKDRFSAERLKGVDSTLKIQPAKLEDSAVYLCASSSRPHTDTQYFGPGTRLTVL.

V is TRBV11-2 and J is TRBJ2-5; the match to TRBD1 covers 8 bases. Germline V gives CDR1 SGHAT, CDR2 FQNNGV. Trimming at V came to 3 bases and at J to 4 bases, leaving 4 bases not matched to a gene. This CDR3 is 14 amino acids long. DNA for the CDR3: TGTGCCAGCAGCTTCGGACAGGGTGGAGAGACCCAGTACTTC. It is translated as CASSFGQGGETQYF.

The V gene is TRBV5-4, the J gene TRBJ1-4, with 8 positions matching TRBD1. The germline gives CDR1 SGHNT, CDR2 YYREEE (reference sequence). The J segment lost 0 bases and the V segment lost 4 bases, leaving 5 bases of the junction unmatched. The CDR3 sequence is 16 residues long. The CDR3 DNA is TGTGCCAGCAGCACCGGACAGGGAGCAACTAATGAAAAACTGTTTTTT. This codes for CASSTGQGATNEKLFF.

A remark on this clone: The germline gene is not matched at one end of the junction; a read error may be the cause. The chain couples TRBV5-1 to TRBJ2-7; 9 nucleotides match TRBD1. The length of the CDR3 is 14 residues. CDR1 and CDR2 from the germline V gene are SGHRS and YFSETQ. The chain's CDR3 is CASSLATGGREQYF. The CDR3 region has the DNA TGTGCCAGCAGCTTGGCTACAGGGGGCAGGGAGCAGTACTTC.

J is TRBJ2-7 and V is TRBV19, with 8 bases fitting TRBD1. The V segment lost 5 bases and the J segment 2 bases; nucleotides outside the gene matches: 8. Per the germline V gene, CDR1 is LNHDA and CDR2 is SQIVND (reference sequence). CDR3 length: 15 amino acids. CDR3: CASSPGQGYPYEQYF. CDR3 in DNA: TGTGCCAGTAGTCCCGGACAGGGTTATCCCTACGAGCAGTACTTC.

The chain links TRBV7-2 to TRBJ1-6; D not certain. This CDR3 is 13 amino acids long. The ends were cut back, 0 bases at V and 13 bases at J, with 10 bases in the middle. CDR1 and CDR2 from the germline V gene are SGHTA and FQGNSA. The CDR3 is CASSLARATPLHF. The DNA of the CDR3 is TGTGCCAGCAGCTTAGCTCGGGCGACGCCCCTCCACTTT.

The chain joins TRBV6-1 to TRBJ2-1, with a weak D call TRBD1 (5 bases). CDR1 is MNHNS, CDR2 SASEGT, per germline. The CDR3 length is 11 residues. Trimming removed 6 bases from V and 12 bases from J, with 12 bases in between. The CDR3 protein is CASRDTTSQFF. The CDR3 DNA reads as TGTGCCAGCAGGGACACCACTTCGCAGTTCTTC.

This clone was detected only once. This chain uses TRBV19 with TRBJ1-1, with TRBD1 matching over 9 bases. The CDR3 has 16 amino acids. CDR1 and CDR2 from the germline V gene are LNHDA and SQIVND (reference sequence). Trimming took 6 bases from V and 6 from J; bases not matched to a gene: 14. CDR3 region: CASRMMAGTGKAEAFF. For the CDR3, the DNA is TGTGCCAGTAGAATGATGGCCGGGACAGGGAAGGCTGAAGCTTTCTTT. The full variable domain, completed using reference TRBV19 and TRBJ1-1, is DGGITQSPKYLFRKEGQNVTLSCEQNLNHDAMYWYRQDPGQGLRLIYYSQIVNDFQKGDIAEGYSVSREKKESFPLTVTSAQKNPTAFYLCASRMMAGTGKAEAFFGQGTRLTVV.

This clone was counted between two and nine times. The chain employs TRBV9 and TRBJ1-6; a possible D gene is TRBD1 (5 bases). CDR3 length equals 13 residues. Germline lookup yields CDR1 SGDLS and CDR2 YYNGEE. The germline V and J ends were trimmed by 1 base and 8 bases, with 7 bases remaining between them. The CDR3 sequence: CASSVTQDSPLHF. CDR3 coding DNA: TGTGCCAGCAGCGTAACACAGGATTCACCCCTCCACTTT.

The CDR3 DNA follows: TGTGCCAGCAGTTCCGGGACTTGGAGTGGAGAGACCCAGTACTTC. It codes for CASSSGTWSGETQYF. The chain couples TRBV28 to TRBJ2-5; D perhaps matches TRBD2 (6 bases). Trimming removed 4 bases at V and 4 bases at J, with 16 bases between. Germline V CDR1 and CDR2: MDHEN, SYDVKM. The CDR3 sequence is 15 residues long.

The rearrangement uses TRBV6-1 and TRBJ1-6; TRBD1 matches 9 bases. The V and J ends lost 6 bases and 9 bases, in that order; junction bases with no gene match: 9. The CDR3 is 15 residues long. Germline CDR1 reads MNHNS; CDR2 reads SASEGT. CDR3 bases: TGTGCCAGCAGACTGTTACAGGGGGCGGGTTCACCCCTCCACTTT. This gives the protein CASRLLQGAGSPLHF.

This clone has only a few counts. The V call is TRBV7-2, the J call TRBJ2-3; D is ambiguous. The germline V gene has CDR1 SGHTA and CDR2 FQGNSA. The length of the CDR3 is 12 residues. Trimming took off 6 bases at V and 0 bases at J, with 4 bases between the two ends. The CDR3 nucleotides are TGTGCCAGCAGGGCTAGCACAGATACGCAGTATTTT. Translation: CASRASTDTQYF.

The V and J genes are TRBV9 and TRBJ2-1; 7 bases fit TRBD2. The CDR3 loop spans 15 amino acids. Unmatched junction bases numbered 6, after V lost 1 base and J lost 5 bases. The germline V gene has CDR1 SGDLS and CDR2 YYNGEE. The chain's CDR3 is CASSVYGRLDNEQFF. DNA of the CDR3: TGTGCCAGCAGCGTATACGGGAGGCTGGACAATGAGCAGTTCTTC. Based on the CDR3 plus reference TRBV9 and TRBJ2-1, the full variable domain is DSGVTQTPKHLITATGQRVTLRCSPRSGDLSVYWYQQSLDQGLQFLIQYYNGEERAKGNILERFSAQQFPDLHSELNLSSLELGDSALYFCASSVYGRLDNEQFFGPGTRLTVL.

V usage is TRBV30 and J usage is TRBJ2-5; 10 bases match TRBD1. There are 15 residues in the CDR3. The V gene's germline CDR1 is GTSNPN and CDR2 SVGIG (reference sequence). V gave up 2 bases and J gave up 9 bases; unmatched junction bases: 12. CDR3: CAWSRGTGATSAQYF. In DNA, the CDR3 is TGTGCCTGGAGTCGCGGGACAGGGGCAACCTCGGCCCAGTACTTC. The variable domain in full, with the rest retrieved from reference TRBV30 and TRBJ2-5, is SQTIHQWPATLVQPVGSPLSLECTVEGTSNPNLYWYRQAAGRGLQLLFYSVGIGQISSEVPQNLSASRPQDRQFILSSKKLLLSDSGFYLCAWSRGTGATSAQYFGPGTRLLVL.

This clone has just a few counts. The chain is built from TRBV28 and TRBJ1-5; TRBD1 might be the D (5 bases). CDR1 MDHEN and CDR2 SYDVKM come from the germline V gene. V lost 5 bases, J lost 7 bases, and 18 bases lay in between. The CDR3 extends over 15 amino acids. DNA for the CDR3: TGTGCCAGCAGTCCCAGGGTCGCTAGCATCCAGCCCCAGCATTTT. The encoded protein is CASSPRVASIQPQHF.

This sequence joins TRBV4-3 and TRBJ2-3; TRBD1 matches 8 bases. CDR3 length: 15 amino acids. V lost 3 bases and J lost 0; bases outside the gene matches: 2. The germline CDR1 and CDR2 sequences are LGHNA and YSLEER. The CDR3 here is CASSHQGASTDTQYF. The DNA of the CDR3 is TGCGCCAGCAGCCATCAGGGGGCGAGCACAGATACGCAGTATTTT.

CDR3 sequence (DNA): TGTGCCAGCAGCTTAATTCAGGGCAGGAGCCAGCCCCAGCATTTT. Protein sequence: CASSLIQGRSQPQHF. The V gene is TRBV11-2, the J gene TRBJ1-5, with D possibly being TRBD1 (5 bases). This CDR3 contains 15 residues. The V end lost 2 bases, the J end lost 7 bases, and 15 bases lay between the germline ends. Germline values: CDR1 SGHAT, CDR2 FQNNGV.

V usage is TRBV9 and J usage is TRBJ2-1, with D perhaps matching TRBD1 or TRBD2 (6 bases each). Germline CDR1 reads SGDLS; CDR2 reads YYNGEE. The CDR3 is 14 residues long. Trimming pared 3 bases from V and 9 bases from J, leaving 16 bases between. Here the CDR3 reads CASSEGGRRGEQFF. CDR3 in DNA: TGTGCCAGCAGCGAGGGGGGTCGGCGGGGTGAGCAGTTCTTC.

The chain combines TRBV7-2 with TRBJ1-1; 8 positions match TRBD1. The CDR3 length is 15 residues. Germline values: CDR1 SGHTA, CDR2 FQGNSA. V was pared by 5 bases and J by 5 bases, with 10 bases of the junction left unmatched. This chain's CDR3 is CASSARTGRRTEAFF. For the CDR3, the DNA is TGTGCCAGCAGCGCCCGGACAGGGCGGAGGACTGAAGCTTTCTTT.